The T cell receptor beta chain described here comes from a study of graft-versus-host responses after intestinal transplantation. In germline, CDR1 is MNHEY, CDR2 SVGAGI. The CDR3 contains 15 residues. The V segment lost 8 bases and the J segment 6 bases; nucleotides outside the gene matches: 8. Generated by immunoSEQ multiplex PCR, the TCRdb table keeps only in-frame clones and is missing some. Of under 20,000 clones listed, roughly 81% are singletons. From the graft tissue, intraepithelial and lamina propria lymphocytes were released through processing. The V call is TRBV6-5, the J call TRBJ2-1, with 12 nucleotides matching TRBD2. This material consisted of ileum tissue, taken 14 days after transplant. This sequence originates from a human patient who received an intestinal transplant, so some T cells may come from the graft donor. The CDR3 sequence is CASGLAGGPSNEQFF. The CDR3 nucleotides are TGTGCCAGCGGGCTAGCGGGAGGGCCTAGCAATGAGCAGTTCTTC.